The 6 T cell receptor beta chains presented below share a single source sample, sequenced in a study of blood T cells in healthy people across ages. The use of a sample-barcoded 5' primer and a J-beta primer mix characterized a second PCR of roughly 6 to 12 cycles. TCRdb redid the calling of the 5' RACE reads with MiXCR, one entry per CDR3 protein. The sample records hundreds of thousands of distinct CDR3 sequences, nearly 60% being singletons. The source material was blood. These receptor sequences come from a man under 40 in good health.

This chain links TRBV28 with TRBJ1-1; D is perhaps TRBD1 (5 bases). The V gene lost 5 bases and the J gene lost 1 base, with 8 bases spanning the gap. CDR3 length: 13 amino acids. The germline V gene encodes CDR1 MDHEN and CDR2 SYDVKM. The CDR3 DNA sequence: TGTGCCAGCAGTCGGGACCAGAACACTGAAGCTTTCTTT. It yields the protein CASSRDQNTEAFF.

The V gene is TRBV18, the J gene TRBJ2-3; no reliable D call. V was pared by 4 bases and J by 6 bases, with 11 bases between. The CDR3 contains 13 residues. Germline CDR1 KGHSH, CDR2 LQKENI. The CDR3 sequence is CASSLQVRDTQYF. CDR3 bases: TGTGCCAGCTCACTACAAGTGAGGGATACGCAGTATTTT.

This clonotype appeared once. The chain is built from TRBV5-1 and TRBJ2-4; possibly TRBD1 or TRBD2 for D (5 bases each). V lost 0 bases and J 6 bases, leaving 13 bases between the germline ends. The CDR3 loop spans 15 amino acids. Germline V gene sequence: CDR1 SGHRS, CDR2 YFSETQ. CDR3 nucleotides: TGCGCCAGCAGCTTGGTCCAGACGGGACCAAACATTCAGTACTTC. It encodes CASSLVQTGPNIQYF.

This clonotype was detected a few times. The V call is TRBV7-2, the J call TRBJ2-3; 8 bases agree with TRBD2. This CDR3 comprises 15 residues. V shed 1 base and J 1 base; nucleotides not matched to a gene: 1. CDR1 is SGHTA and CDR2 is FQGNSA in the germline V gene. The CDR3 DNA sequence: TGTGCCAGCAGCTTAGAAGCGGGGGGCACAGATACGCAGTATTTT. This sequence encodes CASSLEAGGTDTQYF.

This clonotype was counted between two and nine times. The chain carries TRBV4-2 and TRBJ2-5, with 12 bases that match TRBD2. The ends lost 0 bases at V and 0 bases at J; junction bases unmatched: 5. This CDR3 contains 18 residues. CDR1 is LGHNA and CDR2 is YNFKEQ in the germline V gene. DNA for the CDR3: TGTGCCAGCAGCCAAGACCACCTAGCGGGGGGGTACCAAGAGACCCAGTACTTC. Amino acid sequence: CASSQDHLAGGYQETQYF.

This clonotype has just a few counts. This chain links TRBV12-5 with TRBJ2-1, with TRBD2 matching 7 bases. With V trimmed by 10 bases and J by 13 bases, 1 base remained unmatched. CDR3 length: 8 amino acids. The germline V gene encodes CDR1 LGHNT and CDR2 FRNRAP. The CDR3 nucleotides are TGTGCTACGGGGGGTCAGTTCTTC. Its protein is CATGGQFF.